These 2 T cell receptor beta chains were all obtained from the same sample, sequenced in a study of T cells in Graves' hyperthyroidism and ophthalmopathy. Template material for amplifying TCR beta CDR3 regions consisted of RNA transcripts. HTBI primers were employed in a first-round RT-PCR of the TCR CDR3. TCRdb redid the calling of the multiplex PCR reads with MiXCR, one entry per CDR3 protein. The sample has hundreds of thousands of distinct CDR3 sequences, more than 11% seen once. Sample: blood. The source is a woman aged 25 to 39 with Graves' hyperthyroidism that later progressed to Graves' ophthalmopathy.

With respect to this clonotype: A much larger clone lies one base from this, so it may be a read error. The gene calls are TRBV18 and TRBJ2-2, with 8 bases lining up with TRBD2. The CDR3 length is 16 residues. Germline CDR1 is KGHSH and CDR2 is LQKENI. This chain's CDR3 is CPSSPQLAENTGELFF. The DNA of the CDR3 is TGTCCCAGCTCACCACAACTAGCGGAGAACACCGGGGAGCTGTTTTTT.

About this clonotype itself: A much more abundant neighbour one base away suggests this may be a read error. This chain connects TRBV11-2 to TRBJ1-1; 7 positions match TRBD1. Germline CDR1 is SGHAT and CDR2 is FQNNGV. With 5 bases clipped from V and 10 bases from J, the junction kept 7 bases outside the gene matches. This CDR3 spans 12 amino acids. As DNA, the CDR3 is TGTGCCAGCAGCGGAGGGGGCGAGGGAGCTTTCTTT. It encodes CASSGGGEGAFF.